A selection of T cell receptor beta chains follows, all from one sample in a study of beta chain features in type 1 diabetes. Clones were sequenced by immunoSEQ multiplex PCR, and TCRdb holds only the in-frame ones, with some missing. The table has roughly 400,000 clones, around 15% seen once. Input material: naive CD4+ T cells from blood. All receptors come from a woman aged 18-29 years in good health. Each CDR3 is given with its conserved first and last residue. Fields, in order: D gene, J gene, clone size, V gene, CDR3 protein, CDR3 DNA. A D gene is named only where the DNA matches it firmly. For some rows the clone size is stated as once, few or many, or as a class when expanded; others skip it.

NA TRBJ2-7 NA TRBV16 CASSQHARTYEQYF TGTGCCAGCAGCCAACACGCCAGGACCTACGAGCAGTACTTC
NA TRBJ1-1 few TRBV15 CATSRDKGINTEAFF TGTGCCACCAGCAGAGACAAGGGGATAAACACTGAAGCTTTCTTT
TRBD1 TRBJ2-1 few TRBV30 CAWTLTGALGEQFF TGTGCCTGGACCCTGACAGGGGCGTTAGGTGAGCAGTTCTTC
TRBD2 TRBJ2-3 NA TRBV19 CASSSLLADRTDTQYF TGTGCCAGTAGTTCTCTACTAGCGGACCGCACAGATACGCAGTATTTT
TRBD1 TRBJ2-7 NA TRBV11-2 CASSSTGAYSEQYF TGTGCCAGCAGCTCGACAGGGGCATATAGCGAGCAGTACTTC
NA TRBJ2-1 few TRBV7-9 CASSLLGDNEQFF TGTGCCAGCAGCTTATTAGGGGACAATGAGCAGTTCTTC
TRBD1 TRBJ2-7 NA TRBV28 CASSSPDRSLLEQYF TGTGCCAGCAGTTCCCCGGACAGGTCCCTCCTCGAGCAGTACTTC
TRBD1 TRBJ2-1 NA TRBV18 CASSRDRSNNEQFF TGTGCCAGCTCAAGGGACAGGTCTAACAATGAGCAGTTCTTC
TRBD1 TRBJ2-7 few TRBV5-1 CASPSRTGNPYEQYF TGCGCCAGCCCCTCGAGGACAGGAAACCCCTACGAGCAGTACTTC
TRBD2 TRBJ2-1 NA TRBV25-1 CASSEWSPAGLYYNEQFF TGTGCCAGCAGTGAATGGAGCCCAGCGGGGCTTTACTACAATGAGCAGTTCTTC